One sample yielded the 2 T cell receptor beta chains listed below, sequenced in a study of T cell repertoires in cytomegalovirus infection. TCRdb re-called the reads with MiXCR, one entry per CDR3 protein. The sample consists of about 300,000 distinct CDR3 sequences, 9.6% of them appearing once. Sequencing used PBMCs. These receptors were obtained from a human donor in good health (CMV status not recorded). Some clones in this sample may be carry-over from other donors' samples.

This sequence joins TRBV29-1 and TRBJ1-1; no firm D call. Trimming removed 1 base at V and 3 bases at J, with 6 bases between. Germline lookup yields CDR1 SQVTM and CDR2 ANQGSEA. The CDR3 runs to 12 residues. CDR3 nucleotide sequence: TGCAGCGTTGAAGGTAGACACACTGAAGCTTTCTTT. Translation: CSVEGRHTEAFF.

This clonotype was counted at least ten times. The chain uses TRBV20-1 and TRBJ2-1; perhaps TRBD1 as D (5 bases). From germline, CDR1 is DFQATT and CDR2 SNEGSKA (reference sequence). The CDR3 runs 14 residues. V was shortened by 5 bases and J by 3 bases, with 14 bases between the two germline ends. The CDR3 DNA reads TGCAGTGCTGGGCAGGGTGTGGGCTACAATGAGCAGTTCTTC. This translates into CSAGQGVGYNEQFF.